The sequence of this T cell receptor (beta chain) was determined in a study of blood T cell repertoires in COVID-19. About the study: The analysed material was cDNA or gDNA that came from T cells, B-cell-depleted T cells, or PBMCs.

The CDR3 is made up of 15 amino acids. V lost 3 bases, J lost 1 base, and 11 bases lay in between. Germline V gene data show CDR1 as SGHTA and CDR2 as FQGTGA. Repertoires were generated with immunoSEQ multiplex PCR, while TCRdb's copy carries only in-frame clones and drops some. The sample consists of under 60,000 clones, roughly 90% of them appearing once. This receptor was obtained from a human donor in a cohort sampled during active COVID-19. The sample was peripheral blood. The chain employs TRBV7-3 and TRBJ2-3; a weak D match, TRBD2 (6 bases). The CDR3 protein is CASSLWGVGTDTQYF. The DNA for the CDR3 is TGTGCCAGCAGCTTGTGGGGGGTAGGCACAGATACGCAGTATTTT.